A single count supports the clone carrying this T cell receptor beta chain. What it binds is not known. The data stem from a study of shared clonotypes between healthy human individuals. Overall study context: Three CD4 naive, three CD4 memory, two CD8 naive and one CD8 memory plate were used per donor.

CD45RO negativity and positive selection for CCR7 defined naive CD8 cells, a population that excluded terminally differentiated effector memory CD45RA+ cells. Free of recent acute infections or vaccinations, the donors were healthy HIV-negative adults. Study-level points and caveats: An anticipated effect of sequencing depth on clonotype sharing among donors was recognized.

As handled by the study authors: ImmunoSEQ yielded junction-only sequences lacking quality scores, so filtering differed. TCRdb's copy holds only in-frame clones and misses some; the assay was immunoSEQ multiplex PCR. V, J and clone size derive from that table, while D and trimming were established from the DNA sequence. The profile shows over 2,000,000 clones, 80% to 95% of them singletons. CDR3 length equals 13 residues. Germline V CDR1 and CDR2: LNHDA, SQIVND (reference sequence). Trimming took 3 bases from V and 7 from J, leaving 12 bases between them. The clonotype comes from a man younger than 35 in good health. Some clones in this sample may be carry-over from other donors' samples. The V and J genes are TRBV19 and TRBJ1-2; tentatively, D is TRBD1 (5 bases). Sequencing was performed on naive CD8+ T cells from PBMCs. The CDR3 DNA sequence: TGTGCCAGTAGTATGGTGGGAGGGGCTGGCTACACCTTC. Amino acids: CASSMVGGAGYTF.